A single T cell receptor (beta chain) is shown here with its context. No cognate antigen has been identified for it. The record has no base qualities; no much larger clone is one base away. This record belongs to a study of CD8 T cells in ankylosing spondylitis listed by TCRdb under 2017. Broadly, across the study: To find TCR variants linked to disease, the study profiled T cell receptor beta repertoires in ankylosing spondylitis patients and healthy donors. The full study cohort was made up of about 24 ankylosing spondylitis patients and 108 healthy donors. Peripheral blood was sampled, and synovial fluid was also collected from ankylosing spondylitis patients.

This sample was sequenced with an Illumina HiSeq 2500. TCR beta libraries were prepared by quantitative 5'-RACE with molecular barcodes. In the original analysis: A new computational method, built on a probabilistic model of VDJ rearrangement, was used to identify disease-linked TCR variants. Through fastp at Q25 and MiXCR, TCRdb rebuilt clones from the public reads, retaining in-frame beta chains. Rows are unified per CDR3 protein, each entry keeping the most common DNA and genes. For this entry, the V and J calls and clone size follow TCRdb and not the study's own pipeline. This sample has a few hundred thousand distinct CDR3 sequences in its table, and around 25% of those were observed once. The ten largest clones represent roughly 0.67% of the sample. The research as a whole found: In peripheral blood, the disease-linked clones were found at relatively low frequencies and had a CD8+ phenotype. Some motif variants were previously reported in synovial fluid and blood of reactive arthritis patients, suggesting common disease-initiation mechanisms. The disease-linked clones were reported to be significantly enriched in matched synovial fluid samples from ankylosing spondylitis patients. Blood from ankylosing spondylitis patients appeared to be characterized by a TCR beta motif composed of under 10 highly homologous amino acid variants.

CDR1 DFQATT and CDR2 SNEGSKA were looked up in the germline V gene (reference sequence). From cysteine to phenylalanine, the CDR3 is 12 amino acids long. The DNA shown is the 36-base CDR3, in frame from base 1. Trimming at the junction amounts to 0 bases on V and 9 bases on J, and the germline ends lie 12 bases apart. Recombination connected TRBV20-1 to TRBJ2-7, with the D gene tentatively TRBD1 or TRBD2, based on 5 matching bases in each. The sample comprised blood, either unsorted or a sorted T cell fraction (not recorded which). This clonotype originated in a male donor with ankylosing spondylitis or in good health (not recorded which). At the DNA level, the sequence is TGCAGTGCTAGAGACCACCGGGGCGGGCAGTACTTC. This sequence encodes CSARDHRGGQYF.